These 8 T cell receptor beta chains were all obtained from the same sample, sequenced in a study of T cells after yellow fever vaccination. TCRdb redid the calling of the 5' RACE reads with MiXCR, one entry per CDR3 protein. The repertoire holds about 240,000 distinct CDR3 sequences, around 7% seen once, with 0.65% to 0.9% in the top ten. The source was CD4+ T cells sorted from PBMCs, collected 15 days after the yellow fever booster vaccination. The receptors stem from a young man who received the YFV17D yellow fever vaccine.

This clonotype was detected ten times or more. The chain carries TRBV29-1 and TRBJ2-1; D is undetermined. The germline V gene has CDR1 SQVTM and CDR2 ANQGSEA. The CDR3 runs to 12 residues. Trimming took 2 bases from V and 8 from J, leaving 10 bases between them. CDR3 loop: CSVESSSDEQFF. The CDR3 region has the DNA TGCAGCGTTGAATCTTCGAGCGATGAGCAGTTCTTC.

This clonotype was counted between two and nine times. The chain has TRBV14 and TRBJ1-1; maybe TRBD1 (5 bases). With 4 bases removed from V and 7 bases from J, the gap between germline ends came to 10 bases. The germline CDR1 and CDR2 sequences are SGHDN and FVKESK. The CDR3 spans 12 residues. CDR3 sequence (DNA): TGTGCCAGCAGCCTGGGACCCCTTGAAGCTTTCTTT. Encoded protein: CASSLGPLEAFF.

The sample holds a few counts of this clonotype. The chain has TRBV20-1 and TRBJ1-1; tentatively, D is TRBD1 (5 bases). Trimming stripped 6 bases from V and 1 base from J, with 9 bases between. Germline V gene data show CDR1 as DFQATT and CDR2 as SNEGSKA (reference sequence). The CDR3 extends over 12 amino acids. CDR3 DNA sequence: TGCAGTGCATTAACAGGGAACACTGAAGCTTTCTTT. It encodes CSALTGNTEAFF.

This clonotype has at least ten counts. The V call is TRBV24-1, the J call TRBJ2-1; 11 nucleotides align to TRBD2. V gave up 5 bases and J gave up 3 bases; unmatched junction bases: 8. Germline loops: CDR1 KGHDR, CDR2 SFDVKD. The CDR3 sequence is 17 residues long. The CDR3, as DNA: TGTGCCACCAGTGGAATTAGCGGGAGGGCCAGCTACAATGAGCAGTTCTTC. This translates into CATSGISGRASYNEQFF.

There are a few counts of this clonotype. The genes are TRBV20-1 and TRBJ2-3; 10 bases are shared with TRBD2. Unmatched junction bases numbered 20, after V lost 4 bases and J lost 7 bases. The germline CDR1 and CDR2 sequences are DFQATT and SNEGSKA (reference sequence). The CDR3 totals 18 residues. CDR3 nucleotides: TGCAGTGCTACTAGATATCTAGCGGGAGACACAGATAGAAATACGCAGTATTTT. It is translated as CSATRYLAGDTDRNTQYF.

This clonotype appeared a few times. The chain joins TRBV6-5 to TRBJ2-7; TRBD2 matches 8 bases. V lost 2 bases, J lost 2 bases, and 5 bases stayed unmatched. Germline V gives CDR1 MNHEY, CDR2 SVGAGI. CDR3 length: 15 amino acids. CDR3 amino acids: CASSYDGGRTYEQYF. Written as DNA, the CDR3 is TGTGCCAGCAGTTACGATGGCGGGAGGACCTACGAGCAGTACTTC.

This clonotype appeared many times. This chain connects TRBV30 to TRBJ2-5; 7 bases match TRBD2. The CDR3 has 14 residues. The ends lost 1 base at V and 2 bases at J; junction bases unmatched: 4. CDR1 is GTSNPN, CDR2 SVGIG, per germline (reference sequence). The CDR3 DNA sequence: TGTGCCTGGAGTGAAGGCGGGAGTCAAGAGACCCAGTACTTC. Encoded protein: CAWSEGGSQETQYF.

For this clonotype: Mismatch with germline at one junction end may stem from a read error. The J gene is TRBJ2-7, the V gene TRBV19; 8 positions match TRBD1. The CDR3 consists of 16 residues. CDR1 and CDR2 (germline): LNHDA, SQIVND (reference sequence). The DNA for the CDR3 is TGTGGCAGTAGTGCCGGGACAGGCGTAAGCTCCTACGAGCAGTACTTC. It encodes CGSSAGTGVSSYEQYF.